The clone carrying this T cell receptor (beta chain) was recorded many times. These data come from a study of regulatory T cells in long-lasting Graves disease. This CDR3 is built from 14 residues. Germline V CDR1 and CDR2: SNHLY, FYNNEI. V was trimmed by 4 bases and J by 4 bases, leaving 14 bases between them. The time point was: newly diagnosed GD, antithyroid drugs for less than 3 months. PBMC RNA served as the TCR library source. Combining iRepertoire HTBI primers with Arm-PCR of CDR3 regions, the authors built TCR beta libraries. TCRdb used MiXCR to reprocess the multiplex PCR reads, holding one entry per CDR3 protein. Here the sample spans hundreds of thousands of distinct CDR3 sequences, around 12% being singletons. The same data also went into a second study, on T cells in Graves' hyperthyroidism and ophthalmopathy. This second study says: Lactation, pregnancy, other autoimmune disease or uncontrolled infection led to exclusion of patients.

The J gene is TRBJ2-7, the V gene TRBV2; D not certain. Sequences were derived from peripheral blood mononuclear cells (PBMCs), sampled at new diagnosis, from a patient treated with antithyroid drugs. The TCR originated in a woman aged 25 to 39 with Graves disease. CDR3 in DNA: TGTGCCAGCAGTGGGCTGGCTAAAGGTTACGAGCAGTACTTC. Protein sequence: CASSGLAKGYEQYF.